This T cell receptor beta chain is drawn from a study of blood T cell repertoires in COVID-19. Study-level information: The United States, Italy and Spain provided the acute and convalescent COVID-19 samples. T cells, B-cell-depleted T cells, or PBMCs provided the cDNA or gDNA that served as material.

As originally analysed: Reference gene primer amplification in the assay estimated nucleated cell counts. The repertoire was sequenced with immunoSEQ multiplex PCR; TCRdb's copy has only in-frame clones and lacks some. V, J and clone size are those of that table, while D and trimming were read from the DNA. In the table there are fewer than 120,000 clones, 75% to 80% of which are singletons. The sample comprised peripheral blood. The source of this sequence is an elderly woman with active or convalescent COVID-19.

The CDR3 coding sequence is TGTGCCAGCACCGTACTCGGGGGTCAGGTCTATGGCTACACCTTC. It codes for CASTVLGGQVYGYTF. The chain uses TRBV28 and TRBJ1-2; tentative D call: TRBD1 (5 bases). Trimming removed 7 bases from V and 4 bases from J, with 19 bases in between. The CDR3 sequence is 15 residues long. The germline V gene has CDR1 MDHEN and CDR2 SYDVKM.